Listed below are T cell receptor beta chains from one sample, sequenced in a study of blood T cell repertoires in COVID-19. The table came from immunoSEQ multiplex PCR; TCRdb's copy has only in-frame clones and leaves some out. The sample consists of about 230,000 clones, 80% to 90% of them appearing once. The sample taken for sequencing was PBMCs or T cells enriched from blood (not recorded which). These TCRs come from a woman aged 25 to 39 who had been exposed to COVID-19. Each CDR3 is given with its conserved first and last residue. D genes are given only for firm matches. A clone size is listed for some rows: how often the clone was seen (once, few, many), or a class if it is expanded.

>-|TRBJ1-5|TRBV6-5|-
CATVLTASNQPQHF
>-|TRBJ1-2|TRBV19|once
CASEANYGYTF
>TRBD1|TRBJ2-7|TRBV5-1|-
CASSLVTDRGSYEQYF
>-|TRBJ1-1|TRBV30|medium-sized
CAWSVGAHTEAFF
>-|TRBJ2-1|TRBV20-1|-
CSALVSNEQFF
>-|TRBJ1-1|TRBV11-3|once
CASSWGGDTEAFF
>-|TRBJ2-7|TRBV3-1/TRBV3-2|-
CASSQDSIAGYSYEQYF
>-|TRBJ2-1|TRBV7-2|-
CASSLAARGTAYNEQFF
>TRBD2|TRBJ2-1|TRBV6-1|once
CASSEATSGRFYNEQFF
>-|TRBJ1-6|TRBV6-2/TRBV6-3|-
CASSKPAGNSSPLHF
>TRBD2|TRBJ2-7|TRBV6-5|once
CASNRAGGTYEQYF
>TRBD2|TRBJ2-3|TRBV9|-
CASSGPGLAFTDTQYF
>-|TRBJ2-2|TRBV6-5|-
CASRPWPGELFF
>TRBD2|TRBJ2-4|TRBV5-4|once
CASSSQTSVKNIQYF
>-|TRBJ2-5|TRBV5-1|-
CASSLGQKETQYF
>-|TRBJ1-2|TRBV15|-
CATSREEYQSIAINYGYTF
>-|TRBJ2-3|TRBV12-5|-
CASGLWRDFASTDTQYF
>TRBD1|TRBJ1-2|TRBV19|once
CASSMGKGAPTVYGYTF
>TRBD2|TRBJ2-7|TRBV5-6|-
CASSPLREGPSYEQYF
>TRBD1|TRBJ2-3|TRBV5-5|-
CASSLDIGTGSGDTQYF
>TRBD2|TRBJ2-1|TRBV9|once
CASSVGTSGQFF
>-|TRBJ2-4|TRBV6-5|-
CASSRGGDGKNIQYF